These 25 T cell receptor beta chains share one sample of origin, sequenced in a study of regulatory T cells in long-lasting Graves disease. The TCR beta library used iRepertoire HTBI primers with Arm-PCR amplification of CDR3. Via MiXCR, TCRdb re-called the multiplex PCR reads, giving one row per CDR3 protein. The table has about 620,000 distinct CDR3 sequences, less than 20% seen once. Time point given: newly diagnosed GD, antithyroid drugs for less than 3 months. PBMCs provided the RNA from which the TCR library was made. The sample was also reused in another study, on T cells in Graves' hyperthyroidism and ophthalmopathy.

The source material was peripheral blood mononuclear cells (PBMCs), sampled at new diagnosis, from a patient treated with antithyroid drugs. Receptors originate from a woman in her twenties or thirties with Graves disease.

This clonotype occurred a few times. The V gene is TRBV5-6, the J gene TRBJ1-1; D might be TRBD1 (6 bases). Germline lookup yields CDR1 SGHDT and CDR2 YYEEEE. CDR3 length: 15 amino acids. V dropped 6 bases and J dropped 4 bases, with 19 bases sitting between them. The CDR3 sequence: CASTEKGGVRTEAFF. The CDR3 DNA is TGTGCCAGCACCGAGAAGGGGGGGGTGCGCACTGAAGCTTTCTTT. The full variable domain, its missing parts supplied by reference TRBV5-6 and TRBJ1-1, is DAGVTQSPTHLIKTRGQQVTLRCSPKSGHDTVSWYQQALGQGPQFIFQYYEEEERQRGNFPDRFSGHQFPNYSSELNVNALLLGDSALYLCASTEKGGVRTEAFFGQGTRLTVV.

This clonotype appeared a few times. The chain carries TRBV10-3 and TRBJ2-1; tentatively, D is TRBD1 (6 bases). The length of the CDR3 is 16 residues. Deletions cut 0 bases from V and 9 bases from J, with 18 bases between. Germline V gene data show CDR1 as ENHRY and CDR2 as SYGVKD. The CDR3, as DNA: TGTGCCATCAGTGAGTCGAAAGGCAGGGGCGGCCTTGAGCAGTTCTTC. Protein product: CAISESKGRGGLEQFF.

This clonotype was seen ten or more times. The chain recombines TRBV6-6 with TRBJ2-7, with 12 bases fitting TRBD2. CDR1 MNHNY and CDR2 SVGAGI come from the germline V gene (reference sequence). Trimming cost V 0 bases and J 4 bases; bases outside gene matches: 10. The CDR3 length is 18 residues. CDR3 protein: CASSYSLAGGGFGYEQYF. The CDR3, as DNA: TGTGCCAGCAGTTACTCGCTAGCGGGGGGGGGGTTTGGTTACGAGCAGTACTTC.

This clonotype has just a few counts. This chain joins TRBV6-1 and TRBJ1-2; 7 positions agree with TRBD1. This CDR3 has 14 amino acids. V was pared by 3 bases and J by 2 bases, with 3 bases of the junction left unmatched. In germline, CDR1 is MNHNS, CDR2 SASEGT. The CDR3 bases are TGTGCCAGCAGTGAGCTGGACAGGAACTATGGCTACACCTTC. Its translation: CASSELDRNYGYTF.

This clonotype was recorded at least ten times. CDR3 residues: CASSETLPLVGTQYF. The CDR3 region has the DNA TGTGCCAGCAGTGAAACCCTACCCCTCGTGGGTACGCAGTATTTT. The chain employs TRBV6-1 and TRBJ2-3; D call uncertain. Trimming pared 2 bases from V and 8 bases from J, leaving 17 bases between. From germline, CDR1 is MNHNS and CDR2 SASEGT. The CDR3 is 15 amino acids.

V gene TRBV7-2 combines with J gene TRBJ1-4; D is undetermined. Germline-derived CDR1 and CDR2 are SGHTA and FQGNSA. The CDR3 consists of 16 residues. Trimming pared 5 bases from V and 0 bases from J, leaving 13 bases between. This CDR3 reads CASSPEVAATNEKLFF. CDR3 DNA: TGTGCCAGCAGCCCCGAGGTGGCAGCAACTAATGAAAAACTGTTTTTT.

The chain carries TRBV25-1 and TRBJ2-7; TRBD1 might be the D (5 bases). Trimming stripped 3 bases from V and 2 bases from J, with 17 bases between. This CDR3 has 16 amino acids. The germline V gene has CDR1 MGHDK and CDR2 SYGVNS. DNA for the CDR3: TGTGCCAGCAGTGAGGGGCTGTCAGGTTCCCCCTACGAGCAGTACTTC. Translation gives CASSEGLSGSPYEQYF.

This clonotype was seen a handful of times. The chain recombines TRBV20-1 with TRBJ2-7, with 8 bases fitting TRBD1. The germline V gene has CDR1 DFQATT and CDR2 SNEGSKA (reference sequence). CDR3 size: 13 residues. Trimming removed 3 bases from V and 1 base from J; junction bases left unmatched: 2. This chain's CDR3 is CSARRTGSYEQYF. Written as DNA, the CDR3 is TGCAGTGCTAGGCGGACAGGGTCCTACGAGCAGTACTTC.

This clonotype was detected a few times. No conserved phenylalanine or tryptophan is present at the end of the CDR3, so a read error is the likely explanation. The chain links TRBV27 to TRBJ2-7; a possible D gene is TRBD1 (6 bases). V shed 4 bases and J shed 2 bases, with 12 bases lying between them. CDR3 length equals 14 residues. Germline CDR1 reads MNHEY; CDR2 reads SMNVEV (reference sequence). CDR3 amino acids: CASSSSTGTYEQYL. The CDR3 DNA reads TGTGCCAGCAGTTCAAGCACAGGGACCTACGAGCAGTACCTC.

As DNA, the CDR3 is TGTGCCAGCAGCTTGGATAGCAGCAACTTGGACGTGAACACTGAAGCTTTCTTT. Protein sequence: CASSLDSSNLDVNTEAFF. The V and J genes are TRBV5-6 and TRBJ1-1; D is unresolved. V shed 0 bases and J shed 0 bases, with 18 bases lying between them. Germline V gene lookup returns CDR1 SGHDT and CDR2 YYEEEE. The CDR3 loop spans 18 amino acids.

The CDR3 here is CASTTRWANTGELFF. The DNA of the CDR3 is TGTGCCAGTACCACTCGCTGGGCGAACACCGGGGAGCTGTTTTTT. This chain links TRBV19 with TRBJ2-2; the D is unclear. The CDR3 is made up of 15 amino acids. Per germline, CDR1 LNHDA and CDR2 SQIVND (reference sequence). The V end lost 7 bases, the J end lost 0 bases, and 12 bases lay between the germline ends.

There are many counts of this clonotype. The chain recombines TRBV28 with TRBJ2-7; TRBD1 agrees at 7 bases. V lost 6 bases and J lost 2; bases outside the gene matches: 7. The CDR3 runs to 14 residues. Germline-derived CDR1 and CDR2 are MDHEN and SYDVKM. CDR3 loop: CASRRGQSTYEQYF. The CDR3 DNA is TGTGCCAGCAGGAGGGGACAGTCGACCTACGAGCAGTACTTC.

Ten or more counts support this clonotype. The J gene is TRBJ1-1, the V gene TRBV7-3; D is undetermined. Trimming left V 6 bases short and J 5 bases short, with 13 bases between. CDR3 size: 13 residues. The V gene's germline CDR1 is SGHTA and CDR2 FQGTGA. The CDR3: CASSYSPGTEAFF. The CDR3 coding sequence is TGTGCCAGCAGTTATTCCCCGGGTACTGAAGCTTTCTTT.

This clonotype was counted ten times or more. This chain connects TRBV25-1 to TRBJ2-2; 8 bases align to TRBD1. Germline V CDR1 and CDR2: MGHDK, SYGVNS. V trimming: 3 bases; J trimming: 4 bases; junction bases outside the gene matches: 10. The CDR3 sequence is 17 residues long. The CDR3 nucleotides are TGTGCCAGCAGTGAGGGGAGGACAGGGACGAGCACCGGGGAGCTGTTTTTT. It yields the protein CASSEGRTGTSTGELFF.

J is TRBJ2-7 and V is TRBV19; D uncertain. V lost 1 base to trimming and J lost 5 bases, with 3 bases between them. Germline values: CDR1 LNHDA, CDR2 SQIVND (reference sequence). The CDR3 spans 11 residues. CDR3 coding DNA: TGTGCCAGTAGTATAGTCGACGAGCAGTACTTC. Translation gives CASSIVDEQYF.

This clonotype was recorded a few times. V usage is TRBV3-1 and J usage is TRBJ2-3; 9 bases are shared with TRBD2. The CDR3 is 16 amino acids. V was pared by 4 bases and J by 5 bases, with 10 bases of the junction left unmatched. CDR1 and CDR2 from the germline V gene are LGHDT and YNNKEL (reference sequence). For the CDR3, the DNA is TGTGCCAGCAGCCTAAAGGGGCTAGCGGGAAAAGATACGCAGTATTTT. Translation gives CASSLKGLAGKDTQYF.

This clonotype has at least ten counts. The rearrangement links TRBV11-1 to TRBJ2-7, with D possibly being TRBD1 or TRBD2 (5 bases each). Trimming stripped 2 bases from V and 5 bases from J, with 22 bases between. This CDR3 comprises 17 residues. CDR1 SGHAT and CDR2 FQDESV come from the germline V gene (reference sequence). CDR3 in amino acids: CASSLSTHMGPPHEQYF. CDR3 in DNA: TGTGCCAGCAGCTTAAGTACCCACATGGGACCACCTCACGAGCAGTACTTC. The full variable domain, with the rest looked up from reference TRBV11-1 and TRBJ2-7, is EAEVAQSPRYKITEKSQAVAFWCDPISGHATLYWYRQILGQGPELLVQFQDESVVDDSQLPKDRFSAERLKGVDSTLKIQPAELGDSAMYLCASSLSTHMGPPHEQYFGPGTRLTVT.

This clonotype was counted between two and nine times. The chain combines TRBV11-2 with TRBJ2-2, with 9 bases identical to TRBD1. The germline gives CDR1 SGHAT, CDR2 FQNNGV. V trimming: 0 bases; J trimming: 10 bases; junction bases outside the gene matches: 6. CDR3 size: 15 residues. CDR3 DNA sequence: TGTGCCAGCAGCTTAGACGGGACAGGGAATGAGGAGCTGTTTTTT. This sequence encodes CASSLDGTGNEELFF.

This clonotype has a count of ten or more. The CDR3 protein is CASSSAGDRELFF. Written as DNA, the CDR3 is TGTGCCAGCAGCTCAGCCGGGGATAGGGAGCTGTTTTTT. The V call is TRBV7-9, the J call TRBJ2-2; tentative D call: TRBD2 (5 bases). CDR1 SEHNR and CDR2 FQNEAQ come from the germline V gene (reference sequence). V was clipped by 4 bases and J by 9 bases, with 12 bases between them. The CDR3 totals 13 residues.

This clonotype was recorded many times. The chain is built from TRBV30 and TRBJ1-1; 7 bases map to TRBD1. The V gene end was trimmed by 2 bases and the J gene end by 6 bases; junction bases not matched to a gene: 0. Germline V lookup: CDR1 GTSNPN, CDR2 SVGIG (reference sequence). The length of the CDR3 is 11 residues. CDR3 coding DNA: TGTGCCTGGAGTCAGGGGGCTGAAGCTTTCTTT. Protein product: CAWSQGAEAFF. Using reference TRBV30 and TRBJ1-1 for the parts outside the CDR3, the full variable domain is SQTIHQWPATLVQPVGSPLSLECTVEGTSNPNLYWYRQAAGRGLQLLFYSVGIGQISSEVPQNLSASRPQDRQFILSSKKLLLSDSGFYLCAWSQGAEAFFGQGTRLTVV.

This clonotype was seen at least ten times. This chain links TRBV6-1 with TRBJ1-2; possible D gene TRBD1, 5 bases. Germline V gives CDR1 MNHNS, CDR2 SASEGT. Trimming removed 6 bases from V and 3 bases from J, with 14 bases in between. The CDR3 is 14 amino acids. The CDR3 DNA reads as TGTGCCAGCAGGGGACGGAACATTGACTATGGCTACACCTTC. Translation: CASRGRNIDYGYTF.

This clonotype was found many times. The chain has TRBV5-1 and TRBJ1-4, with D possibly TRBD1 on 5 matching bases. Trimming cost V 4 bases and J 6 bases, with 22 bases left between them. The CDR3 sequence is 17 residues long. CDR1 is SGHRS, CDR2 YFSETQ, per germline. The CDR3 reads CASSPSPTGTTDEKLFF. The CDR3 nucleotides are TGCGCCAGCAGCCCTAGTCCAACCGGGACTACTGATGAAAAACTGTTTTTT.

There are many counts of this clonotype. This chain connects TRBV7-2 to TRBJ2-1; TRBD1 or TRBD2 may be the D gene (6 bases each). The germline CDR1 and CDR2 sequences are SGHTA and FQGNSA. The ends were cut back, 4 bases at V and 4 bases at J, with 20 bases in the middle. The CDR3 runs to 17 residues. The CDR3 sequence is CASSSTGAARRYNEQFF. DNA for the CDR3: TGTGCCAGCAGCTCGACGGGGGCCGCACGACGATACAATGAGCAGTTCTTC.

V gene TRBV2 combines with J gene TRBJ2-7; TRBD1 matches at 7 bases. This CDR3 has 14 amino acids. Looked up from germline, CDR1 is SNHLY and CDR2 is FYNNEI. V lost 5 bases and J lost 1; bases outside the gene matches: 5. CDR3 DNA: TGTGCCAGCAGTCGTACAGGGGATTCCTACGAGCAGTACTTC. Amino acids: CASSRTGDSYEQYF.

The table lists this clonotype with a few counts. The CDR3 bases are TGCAGTGCTAGAGGGGGAGGGGGTCAGCCCCAGCATTTT. Residues: CSARGGGGQPQHF. The chain carries TRBV20-1 and TRBJ1-5, with a tentative D call TRBD1 (6 bases). Per the germline V gene, CDR1 is DFQATT and CDR2 is SNEGSKA (reference sequence). V was shortened by 1 base and J by 6 bases, with 10 bases between the two germline ends. The CDR3 length is 13 residues.